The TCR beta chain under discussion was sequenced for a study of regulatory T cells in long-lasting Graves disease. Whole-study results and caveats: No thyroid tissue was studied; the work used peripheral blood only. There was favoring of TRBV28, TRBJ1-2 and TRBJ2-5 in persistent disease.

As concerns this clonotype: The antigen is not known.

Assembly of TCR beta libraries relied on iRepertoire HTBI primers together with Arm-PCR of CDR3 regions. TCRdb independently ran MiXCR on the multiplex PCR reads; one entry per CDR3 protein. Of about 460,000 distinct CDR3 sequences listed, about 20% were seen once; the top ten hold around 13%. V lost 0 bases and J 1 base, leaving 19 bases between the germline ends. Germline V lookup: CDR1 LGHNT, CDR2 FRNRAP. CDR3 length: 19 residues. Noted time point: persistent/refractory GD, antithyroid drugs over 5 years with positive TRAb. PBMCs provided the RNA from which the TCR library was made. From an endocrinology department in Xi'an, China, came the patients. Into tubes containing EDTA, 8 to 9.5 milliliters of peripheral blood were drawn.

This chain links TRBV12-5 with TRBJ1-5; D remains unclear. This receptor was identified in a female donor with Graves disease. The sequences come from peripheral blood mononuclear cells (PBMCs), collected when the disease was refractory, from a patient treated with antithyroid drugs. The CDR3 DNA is TGTGCTAGTGGTTTGGTATATTCTGGAGGGAGTCCGAGCAATCAGCCCCAGCATTTT. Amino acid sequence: CASGLVYSGGSPSNQPQHF.